Listed below are T cell receptor beta chains from one sample, sequenced in a study of T cells in localized non-small cell lung cancer. Method: immunoSEQ multiplex PCR; TCRdb's copy keeps in-frame clones and lacks some. Here the sample spans tens of thousands of clones, 70% to 90% being singletons. The source material was peripheral blood, sampled before any cancer treatment. All receptors derive from a woman between 18 and 50 years old with stage III lung adenocarcinoma. CDR3s include the opening cysteine and the closing phenylalanine or tryptophan. Fields, in order: J gene, clone size, D gene, V gene, CDR3 DNA, CDR3 protein. A D gene is named only where the DNA matches it firmly. The listing skips clone size in some rows; elsewhere it reads once, few, many or a size class.

j_call: TRBJ1-3
clone_size: NA
d_call: NA
v_call: TRBV7-6
cdr3_nt: TGTGCCAGCAGAGCGGGGGGTTCTGGAAACACCATATATTTT
cdr3_aa: CASRAGGSGNTIYF

j_call: TRBJ1-1
clone_size: once
d_call: NA
v_call: TRBV19
cdr3_nt: TGTGCCAGTAGTATAGGAGGGACGGGGAACACTGAAGCTTTCTTT
cdr3_aa: CASSIGGTGNTEAFF

j_call: TRBJ1-2
clone_size: NA
d_call: TRBD1
v_call: TRBV18
cdr3_nt: TGTGCCAGCTCACCAGGACAGGAAAAGGGTTATGGCTACACCTTC
cdr3_aa: CASSPGQEKGYGYTF

j_call: TRBJ2-3
clone_size: NA
d_call: TRBD2
v_call: TRBV5-1
cdr3_nt: TGCGCCAGCAGCTTGGGAACTAGCGGGGGAAGAGATACGCAGTATTTT
cdr3_aa: CASSLGTSGGRDTQYF

j_call: TRBJ1-3
clone_size: NA
d_call: NA
v_call: TRBV14
cdr3_nt: TGTGCCAGCAGCGCCTCGGGGCCGTTTGGAAACACCATATATTTT
cdr3_aa: CASSASGPFGNTIYF

j_call: TRBJ1-1
clone_size: NA
d_call: NA
v_call: TRBV30
cdr3_nt: TGTGCCTGTCGGACAGCCAACACTGAAGCTTTCTTT
cdr3_aa: CACRTANTEAFF

j_call: TRBJ1-2
clone_size: NA
d_call: NA
v_call: TRBV6-1
cdr3_nt: TGTGCCAGCAGTGAATGGGGGTTTCATAGAGGCTACACCTTC
cdr3_aa: CASSEWGFHRGYTF

j_call: TRBJ1-2
clone_size: NA
d_call: TRBD1
v_call: TRBV7-9
cdr3_nt: TGTGCCAGCAGCCCACAGGGGGCGAGCTATGGCTACACCTTC
cdr3_aa: CASSPQGASYGYTF

j_call: TRBJ1-1
clone_size: NA
d_call: NA
v_call: TRBV30
cdr3_nt: TGTGCCTGGAACGGGGGTGTGAACACTGAAGCTTTCTTT
cdr3_aa: CAWNGGVNTEAFF

j_call: TRBJ2-1
clone_size: NA
d_call: TRBD1
v_call: TRBV27
cdr3_nt: TGTGCCAGCAGTTCATTCTCCGGGACAGGGTACAATGAGCAGTTCTTC
cdr3_aa: CASSSFSGTGYNEQFF

j_call: TRBJ2-7
clone_size: NA
d_call: NA
v_call: TRBV5-4
cdr3_nt: TGTGCCAGCAGCTTGGCCGGGACCCCGGTGGGGCAGTACTTC
cdr3_aa: CASSLAGTPVGQYF

j_call: TRBJ1-2
clone_size: NA
d_call: NA
v_call: TRBV14
cdr3_nt: TGTGCCAGCAGCCTGGCGGGAACCCTTGGCTACACCTTC
cdr3_aa: CASSLAGTLGYTF

j_call: TRBJ1-4
clone_size: NA
d_call: TRBD1
v_call: TRBV19
cdr3_nt: TGTGCCAGTAGAATAACCGGGACAGCCGAAAAACTGTTTTTT
cdr3_aa: CASRITGTAEKLFF

j_call: TRBJ2-7
clone_size: NA
d_call: NA
v_call: TRBV7-2
cdr3_nt: TGTGCCAGCAGCTTAGCGACGTCCCCCCAGTACTTC
cdr3_aa: CASSLATSPQYF

j_call: TRBJ1-2
clone_size: NA
d_call: NA
v_call: TRBV7-9
cdr3_nt: TGTGCCAGCAGCCCCTCACTTTCCCCCGGCTACACCTTC
cdr3_aa: CASSPSLSPGYTF

j_call: TRBJ1-1
clone_size: NA
d_call: NA
v_call: TRBV7-3
cdr3_nt: TGTGCCAGCAGCCCCACTGGGGGGGGCGGCACTGAAGCTTTCTTT
cdr3_aa: CASSPTGGGGTEAFF

j_call: TRBJ1-1
clone_size: NA
d_call: NA
v_call: TRBV7-2
cdr3_nt: TGTGCCAGCAGCCCACCGGGACGGCCGAACACTGAAGCTTTCTTT
cdr3_aa: CASSPPGRPNTEAFF

j_call: TRBJ1-2
clone_size: NA
d_call: NA
v_call: TRBV18
cdr3_nt: TGTGCCAGCTCACCACCTTCACTCGCCTATGGCTACACCTTC
cdr3_aa: CASSPPSLAYGYTF

j_call: TRBJ1-1
clone_size: NA
d_call: NA
v_call: TRBV5-1
cdr3_nt: TGCGCCAGCAGCCCCCCGGACGCCACTGAAGCTTTCTTT
cdr3_aa: CASSPPDATEAFF

j_call: TRBJ1-1
clone_size: NA
d_call: TRBD1
v_call: TRBV5-1
cdr3_nt: TGCGCCAGCAGTTCCCTCTCAGGGGGGGACACTGAAGCTTTCTTT
cdr3_aa: CASSSLSGGDTEAFF

j_call: TRBJ2-1
clone_size: NA
d_call: NA
v_call: TRBV19
cdr3_nt: TGTGCCAGTAGGGAAGGGACGCTGACCGGGAATGAGCAGTTCTTC
cdr3_aa: CASREGTLTGNEQFF

j_call: TRBJ2-1
clone_size: medium-sized
d_call: NA
v_call: TRBV7-7
cdr3_nt: TGTGCTAGCAGCTTAGGGTTAGACTCCTACAATGAGCAGTTCTTC
cdr3_aa: CASSLGLDSYNEQFF

j_call: TRBJ2-7
clone_size: once
d_call: TRBD1
v_call: TRBV7-6
cdr3_nt: TGTGCCAGCAGTCAACGGGGACAGGGGTTCGAGCAGTACTTC
cdr3_aa: CASSQRGQGFEQYF

j_call: TRBJ2-2
clone_size: NA
d_call: TRBD1
v_call: TRBV6-5
cdr3_nt: TGTGCCACGCAGACAGGGGTCACCGGGGAGCTGTTTTTT
cdr3_aa: CATQTGVTGELFF

j_call: TRBJ2-3
clone_size: NA
d_call: NA
v_call: TRBV30
cdr3_nt: TGTGCCTGGAGTCTCGGGGTCCCCACAGATACGCAGTATTTT
cdr3_aa: CAWSLGVPTDTQYF

j_call: TRBJ1-5
clone_size: NA
d_call: NA
v_call: TRBV6-1
cdr3_nt: TGTGCCAGCAGTGAATTAAGACAGTATAGCAATCAGCCCCAGCATTTT
cdr3_aa: CASSELRQYSNQPQHF

j_call: TRBJ2-5
clone_size: NA
d_call: NA
v_call: TRBV19
cdr3_nt: TGTGCCAGTAGGACCGGGGGCCAAGAGACCCAGTACTTC
cdr3_aa: CASRTGGQETQYF

j_call: TRBJ2-7
clone_size: once
d_call: TRBD2
v_call: TRBV6-1
cdr3_nt: TGTGCCAGCAGTGGAAGCGGGGGGGGATACTACGAGCAGTACTTC
cdr3_aa: CASSGSGGGYYEQYF